What follows describes a single TCR beta chain. Method: immunoSEQ multiplex PCR; TCRdb's copy keeps in-frame clones and lacks some. The sample consists of roughly 51,000 clones, over 75% of them appearing once. This record comes from a study of glioma-infiltrating T cells after dendritic cell vaccination. CDR3 length equals 11 residues. V was shortened by 6 bases and J by 5 bases, with 7 bases between the two germline ends. The germline gives CDR1 KGHSH, CDR2 LQKENI. PBMC were collected before vaccination, two weeks after the third vaccination, and at progression. The chain recombines TRBV18 with TRBJ2-5, with D hard to call. The material was blood, obtained before dendritic cell vaccination. The clonotype was recovered from a human donor with glioblastoma. The CDR3 reads CASSRLETQYF. The CDR3 DNA is TGTGCCAGCTCGAGGCTGGAGACCCAGTACTTC.